The clone carrying this T cell receptor (beta chain) appeared a few times. The antigen remains unidentified. The length of the CDR3 is 15 residues. Between the trimmed V and J ends, which lost 6 bases and 6 bases, there was a span of 21 bases. From germline, CDR1 is LNHDA and CDR2 SQIVND (reference sequence). Profiling relied on immunoSEQ multiplex PCR, and the TCRdb table lists in-frame clones only, not all of them. The sample consists of approximately 90,000 clones, approximately 78% of them appearing once. The sample comes from a study of graft-versus-host responses after intestinal transplantation. Study information: All recipients got anti-thymocyte globulin induction, then tacrolimus and steroids for roughly 3 years. Regarding the study as a whole: Patients who carried graft-donor T cell macrochimerism also had high graft-versus-host to host-versus-graft clonal ratios in their allografts. Some GvH clones appeared in ileal mucosa or blood before recipient bone marrow.

The TCR sequence derives from a human donor who received an intestinal transplant. The V and J genes are TRBV19 and TRBJ2-7; perhaps TRBD2 as D (6 bases). Sequencing was performed on unstimulated CD4+ T cells sorted from spleen or lymph node cells, taken before intestinal transplant. As DNA, the CDR3 is TGTGCCAGTAGCCCCGGGGAGGTTCAGGGAAGCGAGCAGTACTTC. This gives the protein CASSPGEVQGSEQYF.